This TCR beta chain was captured in a study of blood T cell repertoires in COVID-19. Produced via immunoSEQ multiplex PCR; TCRdb's table is partial and in-frame only. The sample holds about 120,000 clones; around nine tenths are singletons and the top ten take 1.8%. The origin of this receptor is a human donor with active COVID-19. The donor label of this sample is uncertain. What was sequenced was peripheral blood.

The CDR3 sequence: CASSQGTSSNEQFF. The CDR3 DNA sequence: TGTGCCAGCAGCCAAGGGACTAGTAGCAATGAGCAGTTCTTC. The genes are TRBV3-1 (or the pseudogene TRBV3-2) and TRBJ2-1; 7 positions agree with TRBD2. The junction had 3 bases not matched to a gene; V was cut back by 1 base and J by 6 bases. CDR1 and CDR2 (germline): LGHDT, YNNKEL (reference sequence). The CDR3 runs 14 residues.